These T cell receptor beta chains were read from a single sample in a study of blood T cell repertoires in COVID-19. Only in-frame clones appear in the TCRdb table, and some are missing; sequencing was by immunoSEQ multiplex PCR. The sample includes approximately 44,000 clones, more than 70% of them seen just once. Sequenced: peripheral blood. These receptors originate from a human donor in a cohort sampled during active COVID-19. Both conserved end residues are part of each CDR3. D genes are given only for firm matches. Some rows mark clone size as missing; the rest say once, few, many or name a class of expanded clone.

V	size	J	D	CDR3	DNA
TRBV25-1	once	TRBJ2-7	-	CAAEGLYEQYF	TGCGCCGCCGAGGGCCTTTACGAGCAGTACTTC
TRBV7-9	few	TRBJ2-2	-	CASSFYPDTGELFF	TGTGCCAGCAGCTTTTACCCGGACACCGGGGAGCTGTTTTTT
TRBV4-1	-	TRBJ1-6	-	CASSRQNSPLHF	TGCGCCAGCAGCCGACAAAATTCACCCCTCCACTTT
TRBV18	-	TRBJ2-1	-	CASSGAVNEQFF	TGTGCCAGTTCAGGAGCCGTAAATGAGCAGTTCTTC
TRBV10-2	few	TRBJ2-3	TRBD2	CASSEHGGGPSTDTQYF	TGCGCCAGCAGTGAGCACGGGGGGGGTCCTAGCACAGATACGCAGTATTTT
TRBV7-9	-	TRBJ2-2	-	CASSLAGVVTGELFF	TGTGCCAGCAGCTTAGCCGGGGTGGTCACCGGGGAGCTGTTTTTT
TRBV6-5	-	TRBJ1-5	-	CASSPTQGIVPQHF	TGTGCCAGCAGCCCGACGCAGGGCATTGTTCCCCAGCATTTT
TRBV4-1	-	TRBJ2-5	-	CASSHSGPGETQYF	TGCGCCAGCAGCCATTCCGGCCCCGGGGAGACCCAGTACTTC
TRBV3-1/TRBV3-2	-	TRBJ2-3	-	CASSQGLPIGLDTQYF	TGTGCCAGCAGCCAAGGACTCCCGATCGGGTTAGATACGCAGTATTTT
TRBV7-8	-	TRBJ2-5	-	CASSFPNQETQYF	TGTGCCAGCAGCTTTCCCAACCAAGAGACCCAGTACTTC
TRBV19	few	TRBJ1-2	TRBD1	CASSMSGGVYGYTF	TGTGCCAGTAGTATGTCAGGGGGCGTCTATGGCTACACCTTC
TRBV3-1/TRBV3-2	-	TRBJ2-1	TRBD2	CASSHSGGAHEQFF	TGTGCCAGCAGCCATAGCGGGGGGGCCCACGAGCAGTTCTTC
TRBV11-2	-	TRBJ1-3	-	CASSLVGVDAGNTIYF	TGTGCCAGCAGCTTAGTAGGGGTCGACGCGGGAAACACCATATATTTT
TRBV5-1	once	TRBJ2-5	-	CASSLSDREVETQYF	TGCGCCAGCAGCTTGTCAGACAGGGAGGTAGAGACCCAGTACTTC
TRBV3-1/TRBV3-2	-	TRBJ2-5	TRBD2	CASSPTLAGGPEETQYF	TGTGCCAGCAGCCCTACACTAGCGGGGGGGCCGGAAGAGACCCAGTACTTC
TRBV20-1	-	TRBJ2-7	-	CSASLTGSSEQYF	TGCAGTGCTAGTTTGACAGGATCCTCCGAGCAGTACTTC
TRBV29-1	-	TRBJ2-1	TRBD2	CSARGTSGGNNEQFF	TGCAGCGCCCGTGGGACTAGCGGGGGTAACAATGAGCAGTTCTTC
TRBV10-3	-	TRBJ2-7	TRBD1	CAISEPDRPGAYEQYF	TGTGCCATCAGTGAGCCGGACAGGCCCGGGGCCTACGAGCAGTACTTC
TRBV5-1	-	TRBJ1-4	TRBD1	CASSLALGQGGEKLFF	TGCGCCAGCAGCTTGGCCTTGGGACAGGGTGGTGAAAAACTGTTTTTT
TRBV6-5	-	TRBJ1-2	TRBD1	CASRVRDRGPHGYTF	TGTGCCAGCCGCGTTAGGGACAGGGGACCGCACGGCTACACCTTC
TRBV2	-	TRBJ1-2	-	CASSERMNYGYTF	TGTGCCAGCAGTGAGAGGATGAACTATGGCTACACCTTC
TRBV20-1	few	TRBJ1-5	-	CSAGVAQHF	TGCAGTGCCGGGGTGGCCCAGCATTTT
TRBV5-6	-	TRBJ2-1	TRBD1	CASNRGLFNEQFF	TGTGCCAGCAACAGGGGGCTCTTTAATGAGCAGTTCTTC
TRBV28	-	TRBJ2-7	-	CASSSRPRTYEQYF	TGTGCCAGCAGTTCCCGCCCGCGGACCTACGAGCAGTACTTC
TRBV7-2	-	TRBJ1-4	-	CASSPRTATNEKLFF	TGTGCCAGCAGCCCCCGAACAGCAACTAATGAAAAACTGTTTTTT
TRBV14	-	TRBJ1-1	-	CASSQDRWVQALNYAFF	TGTGCCAGCAGCCAAGATCGGTGGGTCCAGGCCCTCAATTACGCTTTCTTT
TRBV6-1	-	TRBJ1-5	TRBD1	CASSGQGPETANQPQHF	TGTGCCAGCAGTGGACAGGGGCCCGAGACAGCCAATCAGCCCCAGCATTTT
TRBV10-1	-	TRBJ2-2	TRBD1	CASSGGTGFTGELFF	TGCGCCAGCAGTGGGGGGACAGGGTTCACCGGGGAGCTGTTTTTT
TRBV6-5	-	TRBJ2-7	-	CASSQIFYEQYF	TGTGCCAGCAGCCAGATCTTCTACGAGCAGTACTTC
TRBV2	-	TRBJ2-6	-	CASRIRGGRSGANVLTF	TGTGCCAGCAGAATAAGGGGGGGCCGCTCTGGGGCCAACGTCCTGACTTTC
TRBV24-1	-	TRBJ1-3	TRBD1	CATSDTGTGGNTIYF	TGTGCCACCAGTGATACCGGGACAGGAGGAAACACCATATATTTT
TRBV14	-	TRBJ1-2	TRBD1	CASSQGRRGRGYTF	TGTGCCAGCAGCCAAGGTCGTAGGGGGCGAGGCTACACCTTC
TRBV15	once	TRBJ2-3	-	CATSRDAPVSTDTQYF	TGTGCCACCAGCAGAGATGCCCCAGTTAGCACAGATACGCAGTATTTT
TRBV18	once	TRBJ1-1	TRBD1	CASSRGQGRSTEAFF	TGTGCCAGCTCACGTGGACAGGGAAGAAGCACTGAAGCTTTCTTT
TRBV5-1	-	TRBJ2-3	-	CASSLVPGYRDTQYF	TGCGCCAGCAGCTTGGTCCCAGGATATAGAGATACGCAGTATTTT
TRBV6-5	-	TRBJ1-4	TRBD1	CASTAGQTNEKLFF	TGTGCCAGCACTGCGGGACAGACTAATGAAAAACTGTTTTTT
TRBV9	-	TRBJ2-3	-	CASSTTVSGTDTQYF	TGTGCCAGCAGCACTACCGTTAGCGGCACAGATACGCAGTATTTT
TRBV7-2	-	TRBJ2-5	TRBD1	CASRAAVGQETQYF	TGTGCCAGCAGGGCCGCTGTGGGACAGGAGACCCAGTACTTC
TRBV5-6	few	TRBJ2-5	TRBD1	CASSLAGPGQASQETQYF	TGTGCCAGCAGCTTGGCCGGTCCTGGACAGGCCTCCCAAGAGACCCAGTACTTC
TRBV5-8	-	TRBJ1-2	-	CASSLAGVHYGYTF	TGTGCCAGCAGCTTGGCAGGGGTCCACTATGGCTACACCTTC